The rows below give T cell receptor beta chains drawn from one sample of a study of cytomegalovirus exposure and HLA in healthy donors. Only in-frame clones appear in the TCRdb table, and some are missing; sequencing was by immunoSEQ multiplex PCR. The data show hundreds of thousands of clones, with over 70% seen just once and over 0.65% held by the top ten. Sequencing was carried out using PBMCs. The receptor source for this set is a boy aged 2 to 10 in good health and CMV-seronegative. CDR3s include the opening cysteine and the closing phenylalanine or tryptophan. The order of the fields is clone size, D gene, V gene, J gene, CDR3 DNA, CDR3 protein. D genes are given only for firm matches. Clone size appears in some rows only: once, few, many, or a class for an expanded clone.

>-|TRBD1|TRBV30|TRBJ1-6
TGTGCCTGGGAACAGGGGGTTAATTCACCCCTCCACTTT
CAWEQGVNSPLHF
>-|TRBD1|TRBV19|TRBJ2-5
TGTGCCAGTAGTATCCGGGACAGGGATATGAAGACCCAGTACTTC
CASSIRDRDMKTQYF
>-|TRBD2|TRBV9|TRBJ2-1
TGTGCCAGCAGCGTCACTAGCGGGAGGCAGGCTGAGCAGTTCTTC
CASSVTSGRQAEQFF
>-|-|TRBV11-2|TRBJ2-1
TGTGCCAGCAGCTTAGCTCCCTACCTGTTCTTC
CASSLAPYLFF
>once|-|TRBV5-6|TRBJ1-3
TGTGCCAGCAGCTTGCAGGAGGACACCATATATTTT
CASSLQEDTIYF
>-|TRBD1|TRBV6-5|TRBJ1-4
TGTGCCAGCAGTTACTCGACAGGGGGCGGTCGGGAAAAACTGTTTTTT
CASSYSTGGGREKLFF
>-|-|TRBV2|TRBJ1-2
TGTGCCAGAGAGGGGGAGGGGAAATTCGAACTGGGAGGCTACACCTTC
CAREGEGKFELGGYTF
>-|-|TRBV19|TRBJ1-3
TGTGCCAGTAGTATAACAGTCTCTGGAAACACCATATATTTT
CASSITVSGNTIYF
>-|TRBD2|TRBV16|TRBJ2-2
TGTGCCAGCAGCCAGACTAGCGGGGATACCGGGGAGCTGTTTTTT
CASSQTSGDTGELFF
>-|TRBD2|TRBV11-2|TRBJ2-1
TGTGCCAGCAGCCAGTTTCGGGGGGATGAGCAGTTCTTC
CASSQFRGDEQFF
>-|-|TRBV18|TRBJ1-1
TGTGCCAGCTCACCCCCCCGGGGTGGGAACACTGAAGCTTTCTTT
CASSPPRGGNTEAFF
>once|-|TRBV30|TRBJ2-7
TGTGCCTGGAGTGTGGGAGACTACGAGCAGTACTTC
CAWSVGDYEQYF
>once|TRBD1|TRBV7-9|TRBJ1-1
TGTGCCAGCAGCTTATCCCTCACAGGGGGCGGATTTGCTTTCTTT
CASSLSLTGGGFAFF
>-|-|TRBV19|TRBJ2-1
TGTGCCAGTAGAGGACTTGGTTACAATGAGCAGTTCTTC
CASRGLGYNEQFF
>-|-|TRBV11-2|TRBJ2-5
TGTGCCAGCAGCTTTCTGCTAGCACAGAAAGAAGAGACCCAGTACTTC
CASSFLLAQKEETQYF
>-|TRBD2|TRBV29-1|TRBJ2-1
TGCAGCGTTCTGCGGGGGGGCCCGAATGAGCAGTTCTTC
CSVLRGGPNEQFF
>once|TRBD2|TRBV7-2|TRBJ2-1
TGTGCCAGCAGGTCTCAGTCTAGCGGATACAATGAGCAGTTCTTC
CASRSQSSGYNEQFF
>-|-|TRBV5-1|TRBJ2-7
TGCGCCAGCAGCCCGAAGCAGGGCAGGAACGAGCAGTACTTC
CASSPKQGRNEQYF
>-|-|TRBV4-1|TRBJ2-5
TGCGCCAGCAGCCAAGTTTTCGGAGAGACCCAGTACTTC
CASSQVFGETQYF
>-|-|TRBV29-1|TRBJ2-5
TGCAGCGTTGAAGGTTCCAGGGCGGCCCAAGAGACCCAGTACTTC
CSVEGSRAAQETQYF
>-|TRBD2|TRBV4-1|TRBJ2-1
TGCGCCAGCAGCCAAGTCCGACTAGCGGTATACAATGAGCAGTTCTTC
CASSQVRLAVYNEQFF
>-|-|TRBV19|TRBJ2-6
TGTGCCAGTAGTATACGCCGGAGCCTGTTTGGGGCCAACGTCCTGACTTTC
CASSIRRSLFGANVLTF
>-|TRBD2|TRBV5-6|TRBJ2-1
TGTGCCAGCAGCTTATCTGGGGGGACTAGCTACTACAATGAGCAGTTCTTC
CASSLSGGTSYYNEQFF
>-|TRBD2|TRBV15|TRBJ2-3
TGTGCCACCCGACCGAGCGGGGGACCCCACACAGATACGCAGTATTTT
CATRPSGGPHTDTQYF
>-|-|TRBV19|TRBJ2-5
TGTGCCAGAAGACGACGGCGACGGGAACAAGAGACCCAGTACTTC
CARRRRRREQETQYF
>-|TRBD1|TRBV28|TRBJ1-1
TGTGCCAGCACCGAGACAGGGCAAAACACTGAAGCTTTCTTT
CASTETGQNTEAFF
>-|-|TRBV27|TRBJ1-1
TGTGCCAGCTATAGAATACCGAACACTGAAGCTTTCTTT
CASYRIPNTEAFF
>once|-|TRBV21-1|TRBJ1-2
TGTGCCACGCCCCGCACGGGGACAGGGGGCCATACTAACTATGGCTACACCTTC
CATPRTGTGGHTNYGYTF
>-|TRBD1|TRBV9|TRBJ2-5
TGTGCCAGCAGCGTAGGGACAGGGGAAGAGACCCAGTACTTC
CASSVGTGEETQYF
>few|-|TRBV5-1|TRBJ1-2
TGCGCCAGCAGCTGGTCGGGAAACGGCTATGGCTACACCTTC
CASSWSGNGYGYTF
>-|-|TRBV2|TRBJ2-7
TGTGCCAGCAGTTTCCCGCCAGTGGACAGCTCCTACGAGCAGTACTTC
CASSFPPVDSSYEQYF
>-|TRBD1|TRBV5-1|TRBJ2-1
TGCGCCAGCAGTGAGCGGACAGGGGTCAATGAGCAGTTCTTC
CASSERTGVNEQFF
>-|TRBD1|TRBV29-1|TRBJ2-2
TGCAGCGCAAGAGGGACAGACACCGGGGAGCTGTTTTTT
CSARGTDTGELFF
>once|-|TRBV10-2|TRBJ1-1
TGCGCCAGCAGTGAGAAAGGGCACAGGGCTGAAGCTTTCTTT
CASSEKGHRAEAFF
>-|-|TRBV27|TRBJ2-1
TGTGCCAGCAGTTCCCGGGGGAATGAGCAGTTCTTC
CASSSRGNEQFF
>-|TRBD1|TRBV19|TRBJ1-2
TGTGCCAGTAGCCAGGACAGGGAGGGTGGCTACACCTTC
CASSQDREGGYTF
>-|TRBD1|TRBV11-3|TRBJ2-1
TGTGCCAGCAGCACTGGGACAGGCCGAGGACCCTACAATGAGCAGTTCTTC
CASSTGTGRGPYNEQFF
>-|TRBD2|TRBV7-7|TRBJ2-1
TGTGCTAGCAGCTCACACCTCGGGACTAGCGGGGGTGGTGAGCAGTTCTTC
CASSSHLGTSGGGEQFF
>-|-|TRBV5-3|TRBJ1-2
TGTGCCAGAAGCGACGGACAGATCTATGGCTACACCTTC
CARSDGQIYGYTF
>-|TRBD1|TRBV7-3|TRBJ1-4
TGTGCCAGCAGCATAGTCAGGGGGCGCCGAGTCAAACTGTTTTTT
CASSIVRGRRVKLFF
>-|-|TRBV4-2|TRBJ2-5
TGTGCCAGCAGCCAGGGGGGAGAGACCCAGTACTTC
CASSQGGETQYF